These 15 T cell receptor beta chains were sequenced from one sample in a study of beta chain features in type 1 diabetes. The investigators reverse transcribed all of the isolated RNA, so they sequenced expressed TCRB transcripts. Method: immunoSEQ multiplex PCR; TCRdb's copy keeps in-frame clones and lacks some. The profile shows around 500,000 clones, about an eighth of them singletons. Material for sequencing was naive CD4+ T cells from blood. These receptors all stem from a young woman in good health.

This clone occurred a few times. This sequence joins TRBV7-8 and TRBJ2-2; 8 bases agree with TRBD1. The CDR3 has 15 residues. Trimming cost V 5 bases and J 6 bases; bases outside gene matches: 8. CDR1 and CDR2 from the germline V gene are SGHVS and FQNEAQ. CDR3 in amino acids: CASSPRDRLAGELFF. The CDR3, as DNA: TGTGCCAGCAGCCCAAGGGACAGGCTAGCCGGGGAGCTGTTTTTT.

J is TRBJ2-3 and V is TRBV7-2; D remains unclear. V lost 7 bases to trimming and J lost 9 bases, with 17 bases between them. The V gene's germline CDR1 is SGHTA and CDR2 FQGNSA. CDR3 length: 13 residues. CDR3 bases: TGTGCCAGCAACCTAAATGGCAGAAAGACGCAGTATTTT. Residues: CASNLNGRKTQYF. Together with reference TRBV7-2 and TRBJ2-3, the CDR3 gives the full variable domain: GAGVSQSPSNKVTEKGKDVELRCDPISGHTALYWYRQSLGQGLEFLIYFQGNSAPDKSGLPSDRFSAERTGGSVSTLTIQRTQQEDSAVYLCASNLNGRKTQYFGPGTRLTVL.

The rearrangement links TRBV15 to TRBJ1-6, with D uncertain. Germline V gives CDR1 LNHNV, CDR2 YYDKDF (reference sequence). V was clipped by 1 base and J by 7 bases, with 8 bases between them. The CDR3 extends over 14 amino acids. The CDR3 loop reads CATSRVGPNSPLHF. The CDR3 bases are TGTGCCACCAGCAGAGTAGGGCCAAATTCACCCCTCCACTTT.

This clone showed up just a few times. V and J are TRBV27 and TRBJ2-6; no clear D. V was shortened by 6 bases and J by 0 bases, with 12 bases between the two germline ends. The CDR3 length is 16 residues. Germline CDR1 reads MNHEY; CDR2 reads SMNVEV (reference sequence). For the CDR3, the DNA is TGTGCCAGCAGGCTTCTCAGCAGCTCTGGGGCCAACGTCCTGACTTTC. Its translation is CASRLLSSSGANVLTF.

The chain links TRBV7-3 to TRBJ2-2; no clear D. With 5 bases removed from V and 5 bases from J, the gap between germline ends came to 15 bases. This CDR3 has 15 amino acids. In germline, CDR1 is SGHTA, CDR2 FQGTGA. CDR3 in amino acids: CASSPSSMYTGELFF. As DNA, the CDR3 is TGTGCCAGCAGCCCATCCTCGATGTATACCGGGGAGCTGTTTTTT.

The CDR3 region is CASSSRGDRVLYTF. The CDR3 DNA follows: TGCGCCAGCAGCTCCCGCGGGGACAGAGTCCTCTACACCTTC. The rearrangement uses TRBV5-1 and TRBJ1-2, with 7 nucleotides matching TRBD1. Losses at the gene ends were 3 bases for V and 10 bases for J; bases not matched to a gene: 12. The CDR3 has 14 amino acids. The germline V gene encodes CDR1 SGHRS and CDR2 YFSETQ.

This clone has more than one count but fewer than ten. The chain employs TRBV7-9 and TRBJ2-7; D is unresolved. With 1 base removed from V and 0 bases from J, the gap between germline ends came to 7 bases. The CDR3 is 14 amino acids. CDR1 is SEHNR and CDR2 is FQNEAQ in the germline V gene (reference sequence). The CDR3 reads CASSLEMGSYEQYV. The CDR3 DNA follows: TGTGCCAGCAGCTTAGAGATGGGCTCCTACGAGCAGTACGTC.

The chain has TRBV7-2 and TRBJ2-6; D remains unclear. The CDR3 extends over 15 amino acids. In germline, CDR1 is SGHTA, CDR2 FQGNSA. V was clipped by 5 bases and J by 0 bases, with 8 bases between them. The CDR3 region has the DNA TGTGCCAGCAGCCGAGAAAGCTCTGGGGCCAACGTCCTGACTTTC. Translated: CASSRESSGANVLTF.

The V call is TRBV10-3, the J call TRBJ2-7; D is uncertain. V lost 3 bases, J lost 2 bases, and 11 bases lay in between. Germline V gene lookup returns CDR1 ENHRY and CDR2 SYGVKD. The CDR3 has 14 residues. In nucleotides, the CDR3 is TGTGCCATCAGTGAAATGGGCGGACCCTACGAGCAGTACTTC. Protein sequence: CAISEMGGPYEQYF.

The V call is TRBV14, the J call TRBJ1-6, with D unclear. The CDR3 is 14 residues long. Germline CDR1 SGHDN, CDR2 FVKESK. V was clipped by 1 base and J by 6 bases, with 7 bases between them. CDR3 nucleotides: TGTGCCAGCAGCCAAGGGGTATCTAATTCACCCCTCCACTTT. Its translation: CASSQGVSNSPLHF.

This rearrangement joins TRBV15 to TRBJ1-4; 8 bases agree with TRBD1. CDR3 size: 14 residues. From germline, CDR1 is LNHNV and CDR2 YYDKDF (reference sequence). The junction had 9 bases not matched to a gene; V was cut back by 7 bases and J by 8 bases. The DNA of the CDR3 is TGTGCCACCACTCAAAAGACAGGGGACGAAAAACTGTTTTTT. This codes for CATTQKTGDEKLFF.

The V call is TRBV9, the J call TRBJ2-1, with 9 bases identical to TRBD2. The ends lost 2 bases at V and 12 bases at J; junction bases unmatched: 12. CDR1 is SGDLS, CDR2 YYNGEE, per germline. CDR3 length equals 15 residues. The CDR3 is CASSVSGSPVWGQFF. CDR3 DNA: TGTGCCAGCAGCGTTAGCGGGAGCCCCGTTTGGGGGCAGTTCTTC.

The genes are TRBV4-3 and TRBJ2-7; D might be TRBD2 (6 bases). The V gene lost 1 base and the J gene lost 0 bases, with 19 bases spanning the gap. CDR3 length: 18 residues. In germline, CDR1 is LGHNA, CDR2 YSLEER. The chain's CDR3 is CASSQGQAGPLYSYEQYV. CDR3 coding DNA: TGCGCCAGCAGCCAAGGACAAGCGGGCCCTCTTTACTCCTACGAGCAGTACGTC.

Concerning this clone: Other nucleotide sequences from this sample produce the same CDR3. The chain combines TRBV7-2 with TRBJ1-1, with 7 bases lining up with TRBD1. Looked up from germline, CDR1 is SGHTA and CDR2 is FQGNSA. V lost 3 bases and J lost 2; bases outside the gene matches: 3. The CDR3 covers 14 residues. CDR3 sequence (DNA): TGTGCCAGCAGCTTTGGGACAGCTAACACTGAAGCTTTCTTT. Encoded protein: CASSFGTANTEAFF.

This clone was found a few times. CDR3 in amino acids: CASSPGQGRYEQYV. CDR3 DNA: TGTGCCAGCAGCCCGGGACAGGGTAGGTACGAGCAGTACGTC. This rearrangement joins TRBV5-6 to TRBJ2-7; TRBD1 matches at 9 bases. The length of the CDR3 is 14 residues. Unmatched junction bases numbered 6, after V lost 4 bases and J lost 4 bases. Germline assignment: CDR1 SGHDT and CDR2 YYEEEE.